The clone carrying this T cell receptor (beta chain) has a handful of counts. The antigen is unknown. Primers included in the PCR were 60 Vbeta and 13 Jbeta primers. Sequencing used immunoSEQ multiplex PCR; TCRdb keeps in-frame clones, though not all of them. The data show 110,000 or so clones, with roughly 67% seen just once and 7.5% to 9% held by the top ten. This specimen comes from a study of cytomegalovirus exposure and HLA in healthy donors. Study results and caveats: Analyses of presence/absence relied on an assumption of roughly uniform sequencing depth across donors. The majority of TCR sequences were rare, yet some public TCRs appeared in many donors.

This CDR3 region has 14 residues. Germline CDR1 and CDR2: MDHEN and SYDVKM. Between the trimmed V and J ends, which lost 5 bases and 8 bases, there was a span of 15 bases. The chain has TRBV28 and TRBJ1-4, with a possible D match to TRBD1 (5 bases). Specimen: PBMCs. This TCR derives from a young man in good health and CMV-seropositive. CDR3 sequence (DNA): TGTGCCAGCAGTCAGGGTGGGCCTGGGGAAAAACTGTTTTTT. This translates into CASSQGGPGEKLFF.